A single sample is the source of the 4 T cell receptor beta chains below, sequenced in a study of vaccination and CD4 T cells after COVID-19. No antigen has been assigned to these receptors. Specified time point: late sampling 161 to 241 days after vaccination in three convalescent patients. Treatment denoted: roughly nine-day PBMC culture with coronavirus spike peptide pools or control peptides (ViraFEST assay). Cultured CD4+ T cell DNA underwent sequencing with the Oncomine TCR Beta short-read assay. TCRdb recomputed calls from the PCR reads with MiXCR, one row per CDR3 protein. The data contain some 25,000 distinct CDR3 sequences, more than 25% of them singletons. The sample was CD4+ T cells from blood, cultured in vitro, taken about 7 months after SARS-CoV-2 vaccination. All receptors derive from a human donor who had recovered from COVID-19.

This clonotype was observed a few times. The CDR3 loop is CATSRDRGSYEQYF. The CDR3 coding sequence is TGTGCCACCAGCAGAGACAGGGGCTCCTACGAGCAGTACTTC. This sequence joins TRBV15 and TRBJ2-7; D might be TRBD1 (6 bases). The V end was cut by 0 bases, the J end by 0 bases, with 6 bases between. Germline V gives CDR1 LNHNV, CDR2 YYDKDF (reference sequence). The CDR3 is 14 residues long.

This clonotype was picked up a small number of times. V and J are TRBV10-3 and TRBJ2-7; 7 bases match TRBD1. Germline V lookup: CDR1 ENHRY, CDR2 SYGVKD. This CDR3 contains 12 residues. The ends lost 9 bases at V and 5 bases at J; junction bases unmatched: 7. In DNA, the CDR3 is TGTGCCATGTCAGGGGGTAGCGACGAGCAGTACTTC. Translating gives CAMSGGSDEQYF.

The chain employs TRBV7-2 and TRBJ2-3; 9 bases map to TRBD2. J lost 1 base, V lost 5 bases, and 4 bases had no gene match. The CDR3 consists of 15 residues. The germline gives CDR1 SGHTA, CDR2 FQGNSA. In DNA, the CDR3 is TGTGCCAGCAGCCCTTGGACTAGCGGCACAGATACGCAGTATTTT. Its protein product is CASSPWTSGTDTQYF.

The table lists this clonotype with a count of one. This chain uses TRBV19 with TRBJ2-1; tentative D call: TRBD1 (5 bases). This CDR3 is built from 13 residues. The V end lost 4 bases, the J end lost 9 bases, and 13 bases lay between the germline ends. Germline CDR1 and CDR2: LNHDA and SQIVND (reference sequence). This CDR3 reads CASSRVQGGEQFF. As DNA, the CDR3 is TGTGCCAGTAGTAGAGTTCAGGGCGGTGAGCAGTTCTTC.